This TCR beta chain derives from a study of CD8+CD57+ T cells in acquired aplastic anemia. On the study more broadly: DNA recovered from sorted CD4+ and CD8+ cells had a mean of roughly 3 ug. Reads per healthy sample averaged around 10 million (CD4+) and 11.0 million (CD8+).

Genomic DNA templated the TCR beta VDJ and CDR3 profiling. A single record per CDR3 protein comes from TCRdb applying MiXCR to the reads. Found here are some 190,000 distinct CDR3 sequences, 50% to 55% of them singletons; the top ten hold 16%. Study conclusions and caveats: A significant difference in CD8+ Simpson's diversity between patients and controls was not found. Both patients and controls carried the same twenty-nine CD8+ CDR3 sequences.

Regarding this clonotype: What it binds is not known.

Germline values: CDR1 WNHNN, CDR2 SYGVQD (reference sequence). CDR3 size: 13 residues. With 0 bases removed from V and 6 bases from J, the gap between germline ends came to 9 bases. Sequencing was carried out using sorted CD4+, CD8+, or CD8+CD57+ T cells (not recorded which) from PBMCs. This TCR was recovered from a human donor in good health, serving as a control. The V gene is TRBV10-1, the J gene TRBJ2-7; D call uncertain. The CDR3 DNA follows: TGCGCCAGCAGTGAGTCGCCAGGACCCGAGCAGTACTTC. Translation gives CASSESPGPEQYF.